This paragraph covers one T cell receptor beta chain sequence. What it binds is unknown. These data are taken from a study of blood T cells in healthy people across ages. Points from the study as a whole: Researchers judged that diversity estimates from one million T cells fell short of true values.

A second about 7 to 12 cycle PCR used barcoded and J-beta primers. TCRdb re-called the 5' RACE reads through MiXCR, storing one row per CDR3 protein. The profile shows about 1.6 million distinct CDR3 sequences, 34% of them singletons. V shed 1 base and J 2 bases; nucleotides not matched to a gene: 2. CDR1 SGHTA and CDR2 FQGNSA come from the germline V gene. This CDR3 region has 16 residues. PBMCs were isolated at a quantity of at least 6.5 million per sample. Sequenced input: blood. This chain links TRBV7-2 with TRBJ2-1; 10 bases map to TRBD2. The TCR was taken from a woman in her 30s in good health. The CDR3 DNA reads as TGTGCCAGCAGCTTAGACACTAGCGGGGCCTACAATGAGCAGTTCTTC. Residues: CASSLDTSGAYNEQFF.